The clone carrying this T cell receptor beta chain showed up just a few times. Its antigen is currently unknown. This sample stems from a study of T-cell reconstitution after alpha-beta-depleted transplantation in children. Overall study results and limits: Once a year had passed after transplant, T-cell counts and diversity came mostly from newly produced T cells. Expanded clones from the graft, numbering several hundred, reportedly supplied alpha-beta T cells about two months after transplant.

Unique molecular identifiers were used to barcode this TCRbeta library. Via MiXCR, TCRdb re-called the PCR reads, giving one row per CDR3 protein. Of about 210,000 distinct CDR3 sequences listed, roughly 15% are singletons. After removal of 8 bases from V and 7 bases from J, the junction contained 11 bases not matched to a gene. The CDR3 has 14 amino acids. Per germline, CDR1 MDHEN and CDR2 SYDVKM. The clonotype comes from a male patient between 2 and 10 years old who had a stem cell transplant for acute lymphoblastic leukemia, so the T cells may come from the graft donor. V usage is TRBV28 and J usage is TRBJ2-7; the match to TRBD1 covers 10 bases. Sequencing was performed on PBMCs, mostly from graft donor cells, taken 360 days after TCRalphabeta/CD19-depleted stem cell transplant. The CDR3 DNA reads TGTGCCAGCCGACACCGGGACAGGGGTAGGGAGCAGTACTTC. This gives the protein CASRHRDRGREQYF.